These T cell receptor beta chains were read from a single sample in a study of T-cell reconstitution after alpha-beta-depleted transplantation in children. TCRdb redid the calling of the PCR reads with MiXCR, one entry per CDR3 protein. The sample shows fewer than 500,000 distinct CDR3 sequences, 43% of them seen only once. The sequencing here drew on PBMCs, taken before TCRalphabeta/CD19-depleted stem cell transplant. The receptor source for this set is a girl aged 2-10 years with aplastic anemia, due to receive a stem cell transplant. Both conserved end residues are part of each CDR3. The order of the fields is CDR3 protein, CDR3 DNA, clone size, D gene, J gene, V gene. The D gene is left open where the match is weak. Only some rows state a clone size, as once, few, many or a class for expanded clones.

CAGPTSGGAPSTDTQYF,TGTGCCGGGCCAACTAGCGGGGGGGCCCCCAGCACAGATACGCAGTATTTT,.,TRBD2,TRBJ2-3,TRBV10-3
CASSQDKGFNQPQHF,TGTGCCAGCAGCCAAGATAAGGGGTTTAATCAGCCCCAGCATTTT,.,.,TRBJ1-5,TRBV4-2
CSAKRQGAILSNQPQHF,TGCAGTGCAAAGAGACAGGGGGCGATCCTTAGCAATCAGCCCCAGCATTTT,.,TRBD1,TRBJ1-5,TRBV20-1
CASSSMTGGELFF,TGTGCCAGCAGCTCGATGACGGGCGGGGAGCTGTTTTTT,.,.,TRBJ2-2,TRBV5-5
CASSLTGVEEKLFF,TGCGCCAGCAGCTTGACAGGGGTAGAAGAAAAACTGTTTTTT,.,TRBD1,TRBJ1-4,TRBV5-1
CASSFLIGRALGSPLHF,TGTGCCAGCAGTTTTTTAATCGGCAGGGCATTGGGTTCACCCCTCCACTTT,.,.,TRBJ1-6,TRBV12-3/TRBV12-4
CASSLYTGAYNEQFF,TGCGCCAGCAGCCTCTACACAGGTGCCTACAATGAGCAGTTCTTC,.,.,TRBJ2-1,TRBV5-1
CASSQSGGSTDTQYF,TGTGCCAGCTCCCAAAGCGGGGGGAGCACAGATACGCAGTATTTT,.,TRBD2,TRBJ2-3,TRBV3-1
CASSPLSVDTEAFF,TGTGCCAGCAGCCCCCTGTCCGTCGACACTGAAGCTTTCTTT,.,.,TRBJ1-1,TRBV6-1
CASSAEPGQTQYF,TGTGCCAGCAGCGCTGAACCGGGACAGACGCAGTATTTT,.,TRBD1,TRBJ2-3,TRBV5-5
CSARDVAGFHTDTQYF,TGCAGTGCTAGAGATGTAGCGGGATTCCACACAGATACGCAGTATTTT,once,TRBD2,TRBJ2-3,TRBV20-1
CASSATGEQYF,TGTGCCAGCAGCGCCACGGGCGAGCAGTACTTC,.,.,TRBJ2-7,TRBV7-2
CSAPGLAGAGGQQYF,TGCAGTGCTCCGGGACTAGCGGGTGCGGGGGGCCAGCAGTACTTC,.,TRBD2,TRBJ2-7,TRBV20-1
CASSLDRGAYEQYF,TGTGCCAGCAGCTTAGACAGGGGGGCCTACGAGCAGTACTTC,many,TRBD1,TRBJ2-7,TRBV7-8
CASSPPWPPTEAFF,TGTGCCAGCTCACCACCCTGGCCCCCGACTGAAGCTTTCTTT,few,.,TRBJ1-1,TRBV18
CASTTTGSNYGYTF,TGTGCCAGCACCACGACAGGCTCAAACTATGGCTACACCTTC,.,.,TRBJ1-2,TRBV28
CASSLVAGSGNNNEQFF,TGCGCCAGCAGCTTAGTAGCGGGAAGTGGGAATAACAATGAGCAGTTCTTC,.,TRBD2,TRBJ2-1,TRBV5-1
CASSPFQLEETQYF,TGTGCCAGCAGCCCATTTCAGCTAGAGGAGACCCAGTACTTC,.,.,TRBJ2-5,TRBV7-9
CSARQSPSYEQYF,TGCAGCGCTCGACAGAGTCCCTCCTACGAGCAGTACTTC,many,.,TRBJ2-7,TRBV29-1
CASSLAATKETQYF,TGCGCCAGCAGCTTGGCAGCTACTAAAGAGACCCAGTACTTC,.,.,TRBJ2-5,TRBV5-1
CAISQKETQYF,TGTGCCATCAGCCAAAAAGAGACCCAGTACTTC,.,.,TRBJ2-5,TRBV10-3
CSAKTGFWGTGELFF,TGCAGTGCAAAAACAGGATTTTGGGGCACCGGGGAGCTGTTTTTT,.,.,TRBJ2-2,TRBV20-1
CASSPQQERRSYEQYF,TGCGCCAGCAGCCCTCAGCAGGAGCGCCGCTCCTACGAGCAGTACTTC,.,.,TRBJ2-7,TRBV4-1
CASSSPGRLYEQYF,TGTGCCAGCAGTTCCCCAGGGAGGCTTTACGAGCAGTACTTC,few,.,TRBJ2-7,TRBV27
CASSPQTLKSTEAFF,TGTGCCAGCAGCCCCCAGACACTCAAGAGCACTGAAGCTTTCTTT,.,.,TRBJ1-1,TRBV14
CSVVLAGYPYEQYF,TGCAGCGTTGTGTTAGCTGGTTACCCCTACGAGCAGTACTTC,.,.,TRBJ2-7,TRBV29-1
CATSDRTSGGRILNTGELFF,TGTGCCACCAGTGATCGGACTAGCGGGGGGCGTATACTGAACACCGGGGAGCTGTTTTTT,.,TRBD2,TRBJ2-2,TRBV24-1
CASSPGTPSYEQYF,TGTGCCAGCTCACCAGGGACTCCCTCCTACGAGCAGTACTTC,many,.,TRBJ2-7,TRBV18
CASRSGTGSWDTEAFF,TGCGCCAGCAGGTCCGGGACCGGGAGTTGGGACACTGAAGCTTTCTTT,few,.,TRBJ1-1,TRBV5-1
CASSEFSAGADQPQHF,TGTGCCAGCAGCGAATTTAGCGCGGGGGCCGATCAGCCCCAGCATTTT,.,.,TRBJ1-5,TRBV7-2
CASSLSPPLAGGGELFF,TGCGCCAGCAGCCTTTCACCGCCCCTAGCGGGAGGCGGGGAGCTGTTTTTT,many,TRBD2,TRBJ2-2,TRBV4-1
CASSELSGVKETQYF,TGTGCCAGCAGCGAGCTTAGCGGGGTTAAAGAGACCCAGTACTTC,.,TRBD2,TRBJ2-5,TRBV5-6
CSAYSGFEAETQYF,TGCAGTGCATATTCGGGGTTTGAGGCTGAGACCCAGTACTTC,few,.,TRBJ2-5,TRBV20-1
CASSSRDFNTDTQYF,TGTGCCAGCAGCTCCCGGGACTTTAACACAGATACGCAGTATTTT,few,.,TRBJ2-3,TRBV7-2
CASSLIPGSQETQYF,TGTGCCAGCAGCTTGATCCCAGGGTCACAAGAGACCCAGTACTTC,.,.,TRBJ2-5,TRBV5-5
CASSQPSLAGVYTQYF,TGTGCCAGCAGCCAGCCCTCTCTTGCGGGAGTGTATACGCAGTATTTT,few,TRBD2,TRBJ2-3,TRBV3-1
CASSPRSGQSYEQYF,TGTGCCAGCAGTCCTCGGAGCGGGCAGTCCTACGAGCAGTACTTC,few,.,TRBJ2-7,TRBV27
CSARDFETDTQYF,TGCAGTGCTAGAGATTTCGAGACAGATACGCAGTATTTT,.,.,TRBJ2-3,TRBV20-1
CSAQDRRGGTQYF,TGCAGTGCTCAGGACAGACGAGGCGGGACCCAGTACTTC,few,.,TRBJ2-5,TRBV20-1
CASSSLRGYTEAFF,TGTGCCAGCAGTTCCCTCCGGGGGTACACTGAAGCTTTCTTT,many,.,TRBJ1-1,TRBV28
CASSFTGIETQYF,TGCGCCAGCAGTTTTACAGGGATTGAGACCCAGTACTTC,few,.,TRBJ2-5,TRBV10-2
CSASSPGTEAFF,TGCAGTGCTAGCTCACCTGGGACTGAAGCTTTCTTT,.,.,TRBJ1-1,TRBV20-1
CASSDSRGERTEAFF,TGCGCCAGCAGTGATTCACGGGGCGAGAGGACTGAAGCTTTCTTT,.,.,TRBJ1-1,TRBV10-1
CASSRLGPRGQYF,TGTGCCAGCAGTCGACTGGGACCTCGAGGGCAGTATTTT,.,.,TRBJ2-3,TRBV28
CASTMRPSGSSYNEQFF,TGTGCCAGCACTATGAGGCCTAGCGGGAGCTCCTACAATGAGCAGTTCTTC,.,TRBD2,TRBJ2-1,TRBV12-3/TRBV12-4
CSAFSGRATDTQYF,TGCAGTGCTTTCAGCGGGAGGGCCACAGATACGCAGTATTTT,few,TRBD2,TRBJ2-3,TRBV20-1
CSVGPAGGPNEQFF,TGCAGCGTTGGCCCAGCGGGAGGGCCGAATGAGCAGTTCTTC,many,TRBD2,TRBJ2-1,TRBV29-1
CAISYDSEAQYF,TGTGCCATCAGTTACGACTCAGAGGCGCAGTATTTT,few,.,TRBJ2-3,TRBV10-3
CASSFGPGTSGANVLTF,TGCGCCAGCAGCTTTGGGCCAGGGACCTCTGGGGCCAACGTCCTGACTTTC,.,.,TRBJ2-6,TRBV5-1
CASSSELLYEQYF,TGTGCCAGCAGCTCTGAGCTCCTCTACGAGCAGTACTTC,.,.,TRBJ2-7,TRBV12-1
CAWSGPTYNEQFF,TGTGCCTGGAGTGGGCCGACCTACAATGAGCAGTTCTTC,few,.,TRBJ2-1,TRBV30
CASSSGLADLGDTQYF,TGCGCCAGCAGCTCGGGACTAGCGGATCTGGGAGATACGCAGTATTTT,once,TRBD2,TRBJ2-3,TRBV5-1
CSVRNTGTGVTYEQYF,TGCAGCGTGAGGAATACCGGGACAGGAGTAACCTACGAGCAGTACTTC,.,TRBD1,TRBJ2-7,TRBV29-1
CASSAGEYSNEQFF,TGTGCCAGCAGTGCAGGGGAATATAGCAATGAGCAGTTCTTC,many,.,TRBJ2-1,TRBV27
CASSLARTEYSNQPQHF,TGTGCCAGCAGCTTAGCCCGGACAGAATATAGCAATCAGCCCCAGCATTTT,.,.,TRBJ1-5,TRBV7-8
CASGQVTSTDTQYF,TGCGCCAGCGGTCAGGTGACAAGCACAGATACGCAGTATTTT,few,.,TRBJ2-3,TRBV5-1
CSASQRENIQYF,TGCAGTGCTAGCCAGCGGGAAAACATTCAGTACTTC,.,.,TRBJ2-4,TRBV20-1
CASSPLSGSNEQFF,TGTGCCAGCAGTCCCCTTTCCGGGAGCAATGAGCAGTTCTTC,many,.,TRBJ2-1,TRBV12-3/TRBV12-4
CASSLVPGTDTQYF,TGCGCCAGCAGCTTGGTACCAGGGACAGATACGCAGTATTTT,few,.,TRBJ2-3,TRBV5-1
CASSLGAGDYEQYF,TGCGCCAGCAGCTTGGGGGCGGGAGACTACGAGCAGTACTTC,.,TRBD2,TRBJ2-7,TRBV5-1